This T cell receptor (beta chain) stems from a study of blood T cell repertoires in COVID-19. Across the study: Spain, Italy and the United States supplied samples that represented acute and convalescent COVID-19.

Sequencing was performed with immunoSEQ multiplex PCR; in TCRdb, only in-frame clones are kept and a portion is missing. In the table there are over 85,000 clones, roughly 92% of which are singletons. Germline V gene data show CDR1 as SGHVS and CDR2 as FQNEAQ. V lost 5 bases and J lost 3; bases outside the gene matches: 5. This CDR3 spans 15 amino acids. Sequencing input: peripheral blood. This chain links TRBV7-8 with TRBJ2-2; 8 nucleotides match TRBD1. The sequence was obtained from a woman aged 50 to 60 with COVID-19, enrolled during active disease. The CDR3 region is CASSQGARDTGELFF. Here the CDR3 DNA reads TGTGCCAGCAGCCAGGGGGCGCGGGACACCGGGGAGCTGTTTTTT.